This T cell receptor (beta chain) was sequenced during a study of blood T cell repertoires in COVID-19. TCRdb's table, derived via immunoSEQ multiplex PCR, lists solely in-frame clones and lacks some. The table includes about 80,000 clones, approximately 82% detected once. Between the trimmed V and J ends, which lost 2 bases and 6 bases, there was a span of 13 bases. Looked up from germline, CDR1 is MGHRA and CDR2 is YSYEKL. The CDR3 sequence is 15 residues long. The TCR was taken from a woman between 70 and 85 years old with acute or convalescent COVID-19. V usage is TRBV4-1 and J usage is TRBJ1-4, with D maybe TRBD1 (6 bases). The sample comprised peripheral blood. The CDR3 here is CASSQSMGAYEKLFF. CDR3 DNA sequence: TGCGCCAGCAGCCAATCTATGGGGGCATATGAAAAACTGTTTTTT.